Shown below are 29 T cell receptor beta chains from a single sample sequenced in a study of T cells after posttransplantation cyclophosphamide. The protocol was immunoSEQ multiplex PCR, while the TCRdb copy is restricted to in-frame clones and leaves out a portion. The data show around 3,000 clones, roughly two thirds seen once. The material sequenced was memory CD8+ T cells sorted from blood. The source of these receptors is a woman under 40 in good health and a related stem cell transplant donor.

The genes are TRBV19 and TRBJ1-2, with D possibly TRBD1 on 5 matching bases. The CDR3 contains 13 residues. Germline-derived CDR1 and CDR2 are LNHDA and SQIVND (reference sequence). The V end was cut by 6 bases, the J end by 4 bases, with 12 bases between. The CDR3 here is CASSSDIPYGYTF. The CDR3 DNA is TGTGCCAGTAGCTCGGACATCCCCTATGGCTACACCTTC.

The rearrangement joins TRBV6-4 to TRBJ2-3; 10 nucleotides align to TRBD2. Germline assignment: CDR1 MRHNA and CDR2 SNTAGT. This CDR3 is 16 amino acids long. Losses at the gene ends were 4 bases for V and 2 bases for J; bases not matched to a gene: 6. The CDR3 reads CASSVSSGGHTDTQYF. CDR3 bases: TGTGCCAGCAGTGTGAGTAGCGGGGGGCACACAGATACGCAGTATTTT.

The CDR3 reads CASSLGTSASAYNEQFF. CDR3 coding DNA: TGCGCCAGCAGCTTGGGGACTAGCGCGTCCGCCTACAATGAGCAGTTCTTC. The chain links TRBV5-1 to TRBJ2-1; TRBD2 agrees at 9 bases. The CDR3 totals 17 residues. V shed 0 bases, J shed 2 bases, and the junction held 6 bases outside the gene matches. CDR1 SGHRS and CDR2 YFSETQ come from the germline V gene.

The gene calls are TRBV6-5 and TRBJ2-1, with D possibly matching TRBD2 (5 bases). Germline loops: CDR1 MNHEY, CDR2 SVGAGI. The CDR3 loop spans 12 amino acids. V was clipped by 6 bases and J by 5 bases, with 8 bases between them. CDR3 sequence reads: CASRDWNNEQFF. CDR3 coding DNA: TGTGCCAGCAGGGACTGGAACAATGAGCAGTTCTTC.

The CDR3 nucleotides read TGTGCCAGTAGTAGCCCCCCGGGCAGGGGGAGCTCCTACAATGAGCAGTTCTTC. Protein sequence: CASSSPPGRGSSYNEQFF. This chain uses TRBV19 with TRBJ2-1; 7 nucleotides align to TRBD1. The CDR3 has 18 amino acids. Germline V gene lookup returns CDR1 LNHDA and CDR2 SQIVND (reference sequence). V dropped 4 bases and J dropped 0; count of bases not matched to a gene: 12.

V and J are TRBV7-6 and TRBJ2-2, with no clear D. V was shortened by 10 bases and J by 8 bases, with 11 bases between the two germline ends. This CDR3 spans 11 amino acids. From germline, CDR1 is SGHVS and CDR2 FNYEAQ. The CDR3 bases are TGTGCCATACGTCCCAGGGGGGAGCTGTTTTTT. It translates to CAIRPRGELFF. Drawing the rest from reference TRBV7-6 and TRBJ2-2, the complete variable domain is GAGVSQSPRYKVTKRGQDVALRCDPISGHVSLYWYRQALGQGPEFLTYFNYEAQQDKSGLPNDRFSAERPEGSISTLTIQRTEQRDSAMYRCAIRPRGELFFGEGSRLTVL.

In its sample, this clone was seen a few times. The chain is built from TRBV2 and TRBJ1-1, with 9 nucleotides matching TRBD1. This CDR3 has 14 amino acids. Germline CDR1 SNHLY, CDR2 FYNNEI. J lost 3 bases, V lost 4 bases, and 3 bases had no gene match. The CDR3, as DNA: TGTGCCAGCAGTGCCGGACAGGGGTACACTGAAGCTTTCTTT. Residues: CASSAGQGYTEAFF.

This clone was seen more than once but under ten times. CDR3 bases: TGTGCCAGCAGTCAAAGCGGGGATCGGGAGACCCAGTACTTC. It specifies CASSQSGDRETQYF. The chain carries TRBV6-4 and TRBJ2-5, with TRBD2 matching 7 bases. Trimming took 5 bases from V and 5 from J; bases not matched to a gene: 8. This CDR3 has 14 amino acids. Looked up from germline, CDR1 is MRHNA and CDR2 is SNTAGT.

The chain combines TRBV2 with TRBJ2-7; TRBD2 is a possible D gene (6 bases). The CDR3 consists of 17 residues. V lost 3 bases and J 2 bases, leaving 20 bases between the germline ends. Germline loops: CDR1 SNHLY, CDR2 FYNNEI. In DNA, the CDR3 is TGTGCCAGCAGTGATTTTCTAGCGACTTCGGGAACCTACGAGCAGTACTTC. It specifies CASSDFLATSGTYEQYF.

This clone has only a few counts. The rearrangement links TRBV14 to TRBJ2-1; 14 bases map to TRBD2. V lost 5 bases, J lost 2 bases, and 2 bases stayed unmatched. The CDR3 extends over 16 amino acids. CDR1 SGHDN and CDR2 FVKESK come from the germline V gene. In nucleotides, the CDR3 is TGTGCCAGCAGCTTGACTAGCGGGGGGGCCTACAATGAGCAGTTCTTC. Its protein is CASSLTSGGAYNEQFF.

J is TRBJ1-2 and V is TRBV27; D is unresolved. There are 14 residues in the CDR3. V dropped 6 bases and J dropped 8 bases, with 19 bases sitting between them. From germline, CDR1 is MNHEY and CDR2 SMNVEV (reference sequence). The CDR3 is CASRPMLIYEGYTF. In DNA form, the CDR3 reads TGTGCCAGCAGACCTATGCTAATCTATGAAGGCTACACCTTC.

This chain joins TRBV25-1 and TRBJ1-2, with TRBD1 as a possible D gene (5 bases). The V end was cut by 5 bases, the J end by 4 bases, with 8 bases between. This CDR3 comprises 12 residues. Germline V gene lookup returns CDR1 MGHDK and CDR2 SYGVNS. The CDR3 here is CASSQGAYGYTF. CDR3 sequence (DNA): TGTGCCAGCAGTCAGGGTGCCTATGGCTACACCTTC.

This chain links TRBV6-4 with TRBJ2-1; TRBD1 aligns across 7 bases. CDR3 length equals 14 residues. Per germline, CDR1 MRHNA and CDR2 SNTAGT. J lost 8 bases, V lost 2 bases, and 6 bases had no gene match. The CDR3 nucleotides are TGTGCCAGCAGTGACGTGACAGGGAGTGATGAGCAGTTCTTC. The encoded protein is CASSDVTGSDEQFF.

This chain links TRBV7-9 with TRBJ2-1; 16 positions agree with TRBD2. J gave up 9 bases and V 4 bases, and 12 bases lay outside the gene matches. Germline assignment: CDR1 SEHNR and CDR2 FQNEAQ (reference sequence). The CDR3 extends over 18 amino acids. DNA of the CDR3: TGTGCCAGCAGCTCCGGGACTAGCGGGGGGGCGGAAATGCGTGAGCAGTTCTTC. This encodes CASSSGTSGGAEMREQFF.

The V and J genes are TRBV6-4 and TRBJ2-1, with D tentatively TRBD2 (6 bases). Germline V lookup: CDR1 MRHNA, CDR2 SNTAGT. The CDR3 length is 16 residues. Deletions cut 6 bases from V and 0 bases from J, with 15 bases between. The CDR3 nucleotides read TGTGCCAGCAGCCCTTTAGCGGTTAGCTCCTACAATGAGCAGTTCTTC. Amino acid sequence: CASSPLAVSSYNEQFF.

The chain is built from TRBV6-4 and TRBJ2-1; 8 nucleotides agree with TRBD2. The CDR3 consists of 15 residues. Unmatched junction bases numbered 5, after V lost 3 bases and J lost 4 bases. Germline assignment: CDR1 MRHNA and CDR2 SNTAGT. CDR3 amino acids: CASSETGGEYNEQFF. The CDR3 coding sequence is TGTGCCAGCAGTGAAACGGGGGGGGAATACAATGAGCAGTTCTTC.

This clone showed up just a few times. The gene calls are TRBV9 and TRBJ1-2; 7 bases line up with TRBD1. CDR1 is SGDLS, CDR2 YYNGEE, per germline. The V segment lost 3 bases and the J segment 2 bases; nucleotides outside the gene matches: 4. The CDR3 is 14 residues long. The CDR3 is CASSGQGSNYGYTF. The CDR3 bases are TGTGCCAGCAGCGGACAGGGTTCCAACTATGGCTACACCTTC.

This chain uses TRBV7-6 with TRBJ2-1, with D possibly matching TRBD1 (5 bases). V was shortened by 0 bases and J by 2 bases, with 23 bases between the two germline ends. Germline CDR1 is SGHVS and CDR2 is FNYEAQ. The length of the CDR3 is 20 residues. The CDR3 nucleotides are TGTGCCAGCAGCTTAGCACCCCCAGGGATAGGGGAAGATACCTACAATGAGCAGTTCTTC. Translating it yields CASSLAPPGIGEDTYNEQFF.

This sequence joins TRBV14 and TRBJ1-1; tentatively, D is TRBD1 (5 bases). Trimming took off 0 bases at V and 6 bases at J, with 11 bases between the two ends. The CDR3 runs to 14 residues. Germline CDR1 and CDR2: SGHDN and FVKESK. The DNA of the CDR3 is TGTGCCAGCAGCCAAGATCTTGGGGGGGCTGAAGCTTTCTTT. This codes for CASSQDLGGAEAFF. The entire variable domain, with the rest obtained from reference TRBV14 and TRBJ1-1, is as follows: EAGVTQFPSHSVIEKGQTVTLRCDPISGHDNLYWYRRVMGKEIKFLLHFVKESKQDESGMPNNRFLAERTGGTYSTLKVQPAELEDSGVYFCASSQDLGGAEAFFGQGTRLTVV.

The chain has TRBV9 and TRBJ2-5; maybe TRBD1 (6 bases). Trimming shortened V by 0 bases and J by 7 bases, and 22 bases separated the two germline ends. The CDR3 runs to 17 residues. Germline CDR1 reads SGDLS; CDR2 reads YYNGEE. CDR3 coding DNA: TGTGCCAGCAGCGTAGGTTCGGACAGCGCCGAGGCAGGGACCCAGTACTTC. Encoded protein: CASSVGSDSAEAGTQYF.

This chain joins TRBV4-3 and TRBJ2-5; D not certain. Per germline, CDR1 LGHNA and CDR2 YSLEER. The CDR3 totals 13 residues. Trimming left V 0 bases short and J 5 bases short, with 7 bases between. The chain's CDR3 is CASSQEGWETQYF. In DNA form, the CDR3 reads TGCGCCAGCAGCCAAGAGGGCTGGGAGACCCAGTACTTC.

On this clone itself: The junction departs from the called germline gene at one end, perhaps through a read error. This chain connects TRBV30 to TRBJ2-1; 11 bases fit TRBD2. This CDR3 comprises 17 residues. Germline CDR1 is GTSNPN and CDR2 is SVGIG (reference sequence). Here the CDR3 reads CAWVLAGDDDSNNEQFF. In DNA form, the CDR3 reads TGTGCCTGGGTACTAGCGGGGGATGATGACTCCAACAATGAGCAGTTCTTC.

This clone has only a few counts. The CDR3 here is CASSLLGQNTGELFF. As DNA, the CDR3 is TGTGCCAGCAGTTTACTGGGACAGAACACCGGGGAGCTGTTTTTT. The chain employs TRBV28 and TRBJ2-2, with D possibly being TRBD1 (6 bases). Looked up from germline, CDR1 is MDHEN and CDR2 is SYDVKM. The V end was cut by 2 bases, the J end by 1 base, with 8 bases between. The CDR3 has 15 residues.

J is TRBJ2-1 and V is TRBV5-1, with D perhaps TRBD2 (6 bases). CDR1 is SGHRS, CDR2 YFSETQ, per germline. With 8 bases removed from V and 5 bases from J, the gap between germline ends came to 17 bases. This CDR3 is built from 14 residues. CDR3 loop: CASNPGTGHNEQFF. The DNA for the CDR3 is TGCGCCAGTAATCCCGGGACTGGGCACAATGAGCAGTTCTTC.

V is TRBV6-1 and J is TRBJ2-2; unclear D gene. Germline CDR1 MNHNS, CDR2 SASEGT. The germline V and J ends were trimmed by 7 bases and 2 bases, with 11 bases remaining between them. This CDR3 spans 14 amino acids. The CDR3 DNA follows: TGTGCCAGCATCTACCACAGAAACACCGGGGAGCTGTTTTTT. Protein product: CASIYHRNTGELFF.

This clone has just a few counts. The rearrangement links TRBV6-5 to TRBJ1-2; 7 positions match TRBD1. V was pared by 5 bases and J by 6 bases, with 3 bases of the junction left unmatched. This CDR3 has 12 residues. Germline V gene data show CDR1 as MNHEY and CDR2 as SVGAGI. This CDR3 is CASSVGGDGYTF. For the CDR3, the DNA is TGTGCCAGCAGTGTAGGGGGCGATGGCTACACCTTC.

V gene TRBV27 combines with J gene TRBJ1-4; 7 nucleotides line up with TRBD1. The CDR3 consists of 16 residues. The V gene end was trimmed by 6 bases and the J gene end by 8 bases; junction bases not matched to a gene: 15. Germline V gives CDR1 MNHEY, CDR2 SMNVEV (reference sequence). This CDR3 reads CASSPTTGTEGEKLFF. Here the CDR3 DNA reads TGTGCCAGCAGCCCAACGACCGGGACAGAGGGGGAAAAACTGTTTTTT.

The rearrangement joins TRBV4-3 to TRBJ1-1, with D hard to call. Germline CDR1 is LGHNA and CDR2 is YSLEER. The V end was cut by 0 bases, the J end by 8 bases, with 10 bases between. The CDR3 contains 13 residues. The CDR3 DNA is TGCGCCAGCAGCCAAGAAATTGTGGAGGAAGCTTTCTTT. Its translation is CASSQEIVEEAFF.

V is TRBV11-2 and J is TRBJ2-1; 7 bases fit TRBD2. V shed 6 bases, J shed 7 bases, and the junction held 6 bases outside the gene matches. The CDR3 is 13 amino acids. Germline V gene sequence: CDR1 SGHAT, CDR2 FQNNGV. Here the CDR3 DNA reads TGTGCCAGCAGGAGCCCGGGGGGAAATGAGCAGTTCTTC. Its protein is CASRSPGGNEQFF.